This T cell receptor (beta chain) was observed in a study of blood T cells in healthy people across ages. Concerning this clonotype itself: The antigen is undetermined.

Points from the study as a whole: Whereas aged donors had fewer naive CD4+ cells, long-lived donors had more of them and higher diversity.

Then a second PCR, running about 6 to 12 cycles, was carried out with a sample-barcoded 5' primer and a J-beta primer mix. TCRdb fed the 5' RACE reads into MiXCR, producing one record per CDR3 protein. Here the sample spans around 900,000 distinct CDR3 sequences, approximately 50% being singletons. The CDR3 has 15 residues. Germline V gene data show CDR1 as LGHNA and CDR2 as YNFKEQ. Caucasian individuals from Russia who were healthy and aged 6 to 90 acted as donors. Extractions gave at least 6 micrograms of total RNA per sample. This sequence joins TRBV4-2 and TRBJ2-5, with a weak D call TRBD2 (6 bases). The J call may be incorrect, as the DNA end agrees better with TRBJ2-7. What was sequenced was blood. The source is a woman between 55 and 75 years old in good health. CDR3 loop: CASSQDSSEASEQYF. The CDR3 region has the DNA TGTGCCAGCAGCCAAGATTCTAGCGAGGCCTCCGAGCAGTACTTC.